This T cell receptor (beta chain) comes out of a study of prognosis after radiotherapy for stage I lung cancer. Genomic DNA served as the source from which two-round multiplex PCR generated TCR beta CDR3 amplicons. The authors ran first-round PCR with primers specific to each TRBV and TRBJ gene. TCRdb redid the calling of the multiplex PCR reads with MiXCR, one entry per CDR3 protein. The sample shows 15,000 to 20,000 distinct CDR3 sequences, roughly 53% of them seen only once. Other malignancies, prior chemotherapy and prior radiotherapy were absent in all patients, each of whom was node-negative on CT and PET/CT. Study-level points and caveats: The way patients used TRBV and TRBJ genes reportedly differed depending on whether they had metastases.

Trimming at V came to 8 bases and at J to 3 bases, leaving 11 bases not matched to a gene. This CDR3 region has 15 residues. The germline gives CDR1 MDHEN, CDR2 SYDVKM. This clonotype showed up many times. Its target is not known. The material sequenced was PBMCs, taken before or after stereotactic body radiation therapy (not recorded which). V is TRBV28 and J is TRBJ2-7; 9 bases align to TRBD1. The clonotype comes from a donor at least 50 years old with non-small cell lung cancer. As DNA, the CDR3 is TGTGCCAGCGTACAGGGGGCAGGGGCTAACTACGAGCAGTACTTC. This codes for CASVQGAGANYEQYF.